One and the same sample provided the 16 T cell receptor beta chains below, sequenced in a study of blood T cell repertoires in COVID-19. Data came from immunoSEQ multiplex PCR; TCRdb stores just in-frame clones and leaves some out. The table lists approximately 160,000 clones, 90% to 95% of them singletons. The source material was peripheral blood. Every receptor here comes from a man aged 50 to 60 with acute or convalescent COVID-19.

The V and J genes are TRBV7-9 and TRBJ2-2, with D tentatively TRBD2 (6 bases). The V end was cut by 5 bases, the J end by 2 bases, with 9 bases between. CDR3 length equals 14 residues. Germline V gene data show CDR1 as SEHNR and CDR2 as FQNEAQ (reference sequence). Written as DNA, the CDR3 is TGTGCCAGCAGCCCGGGACTTAACACCGGGGAGCTGTTTTTT. It is translated as CASSPGLNTGELFF.

The CDR3 nucleotides read TGTGCCAGTAGTATGGTTGAGCGCAATCAGCCCCAGCATTTT. Its translation is CASSMVERNQPQHF. V is TRBV19 and J is TRBJ1-5; D is undetermined. V lost 3 bases and J lost 2, with 8 bases in between. The CDR3 is made up of 14 amino acids. Germline V CDR1 and CDR2: LNHDA, SQIVND (reference sequence).

V gene TRBV4-1 combines with J gene TRBJ2-2; TRBD2 matches 11 bases. Germline trimming cut 1 base from V and 6 bases from J; bases unmatched to any gene: 16. The CDR3 runs to 20 residues. In germline, CDR1 is MGHRA, CDR2 YSYEKL. CDR3: CASSQVKEASGGPRPGELFF. The CDR3 coding sequence is TGCGCCAGCAGCCAAGTGAAAGAGGCTAGCGGGGGGCCCCGACCCGGGGAGCTGTTTTTT.

The chain is built from TRBV10-3 and TRBJ2-7; 9 bases match TRBD1. The germline V gene encodes CDR1 ENHRY and CDR2 SYGVKD. The CDR3 is 16 amino acids. The J segment lost 7 bases and the V segment lost 3 bases, leaving 13 bases of the junction unmatched. The CDR3 loop is CAISEFSQGAAGEQYF. CDR3 nucleotide sequence: TGTGCCATCAGTGAATTCTCACAGGGGGCCGCGGGGGAGCAGTACTTC.

This rearrangement joins TRBV28 to TRBJ1-2; D is uncertain. V was trimmed by 7 bases and J by 11 bases, leaving 26 bases between them. CDR1 and CDR2 (germline): MDHEN, SYDVKM. The CDR3 is made up of 15 amino acids. The CDR3 DNA reads TGTGCCAGCACCACTTACCTAGGCACCGCTCGGCGGTACACCTTC. Translated, it gives CASTTYLGTARRYTF.

The chain joins TRBV7-3 to TRBJ2-6, with a weak D call TRBD1 (7 bases). Germline CDR1 and CDR2: SGHTA and FQGTGA. Trimming took 5 bases from V and 3 from J, leaving 14 bases between them. CDR3 length: 16 amino acids. This CDR3 reads CASSRQGGDGANVLTF. Here the CDR3 DNA reads TGTGCCAGCAGCCGACAGGGCGGGGATGGGGCCAACGTCCTGACTTTC.

CDR3 region: CASSLVPGLAGGNNEQFF. CDR3 coding DNA: TGTGCCAGCAGCTTAGTGCCGGGACTAGCGGGGGGAAACAATGAGCAGTTCTTC. This sequence joins TRBV7-9 and TRBJ2-1, with 15 positions matching TRBD2. The CDR3 spans 18 residues. The junction had 6 bases not matched to a gene; V was cut back by 1 base and J by 5 bases. CDR1 is SEHNR, CDR2 FQNEAQ, per germline (reference sequence). Complete variable domain (other parts from reference TRBV7-9 and TRBJ2-1): DTGVSQNPRHKITKRGQNVTFRCDPISEHNRLYWYRQTLGQGPEFLTYFQNEAQLEKSRLLSDRFSAERPKGSFSTLEIQRTEQGDSAMYLCASSLVPGLAGGNNEQFFGPGTRLTVL.

This clone occurred once. The chain recombines TRBV11-2 with TRBJ2-5; D is possibly TRBD2 (6 bases). Trimming removed 2 bases at V and 2 bases at J, with 12 bases between. The CDR3 loop spans 15 amino acids. Germline values: CDR1 SGHAT, CDR2 FQNNGV. The CDR3 sequence: CASSLPGVPQETQYF. The CDR3 region has the DNA TGTGCCAGCAGCTTACCGGGGGTGCCACAAGAGACCCAGTACTTC. Drawing the rest from reference TRBV11-2 and TRBJ2-5, the complete variable domain is EAGVAQSPRYKIIEKRQSVAFWCNPISGHATLYWYQQILGQGPKLLIQFQNNGVVDDSQLPKDRFSAERLKGVDSTLKIQPAKLEDSAVYLCASSLPGVPQETQYFGPGTRLLVL.

The chain employs TRBV19 and TRBJ1-5; 7 bases fit TRBD1. Trimming cost V 6 bases and J 0 bases; bases outside gene matches: 11. The CDR3 extends over 17 amino acids. Germline CDR1 reads LNHDA; CDR2 reads SQIVND (reference sequence). This CDR3 is CASSRVRGPYSNQPQHF. The CDR3 bases are TGTGCCAGTAGCCGCGTTAGGGGGCCCTATAGCAATCAGCCCCAGCATTTT. Filled out from reference TRBV19 and TRBJ1-5, the complete variable domain reads DGGITQSPKYLFRKEGQNVTLSCEQNLNHDAMYWYRQDPGQGLRLIYYSQIVNDFQKGDIAEGYSVSREKKESFPLTVTSAQKNPTAFYLCASSRVRGPYSNQPQHFGDGTRLSIL.

The chain recombines TRBV11-2 with TRBJ1-4; 7 nucleotides line up with TRBD1. Per germline, CDR1 SGHAT and CDR2 FQNNGV. J was trimmed by 10 bases and V by 3 bases; bases with no gene match: 11. The CDR3 covers 15 residues. The CDR3 coding sequence is TGTGCCAGCAGCTTGTCGCCGGGACAGCGATTAAAACTGTTTTTT. Amino acids: CASSLSPGQRLKLFF.

The chain employs TRBV6-5 and TRBJ2-7; 7 bases fit TRBD1. Germline CDR1 is MNHEY and CDR2 is SVGAGI. V was pared by 7 bases and J by 4 bases, with 10 bases of the junction left unmatched. The CDR3 has 14 amino acids. Written as DNA, the CDR3 is TGTGCCAGCACTCACCGGGACAGATTATACGAGCAGTACTTC. Translation: CASTHRDRLYEQYF.

The V and J genes are TRBV19 and TRBJ1-5; D possibly corresponds to TRBD1 (6 bases). V lost 5 bases, J lost 7 bases, and 12 bases lay in between. The CDR3 contains 13 residues. Germline V lookup: CDR1 LNHDA, CDR2 SQIVND (reference sequence). The CDR3 DNA reads TGTGCCAGTAGTTGGGACAACCCCCAGCCCCAGCATTTT. Its translation: CASSWDNPQPQHF.

The chain uses TRBV7-2 and TRBJ1-3, with D unclear. V was clipped by 0 bases and J by 0 bases, with 6 bases between them. This CDR3 contains 15 residues. Germline CDR1 reads SGHTA; CDR2 reads FQGNSA. The chain's CDR3 is CASSLAQYSGNTIYF. The CDR3 DNA follows: TGTGCCAGCAGCTTAGCACAGTACTCTGGAAACACCATATATTTT.

The chain joins TRBV6-5 to TRBJ2-1, with 7 positions matching TRBD1. The CDR3 length is 13 residues. V lost 5 bases to trimming and J lost 7 bases; unmatched junction nucleotides: 5. Germline V gives CDR1 MNHEY, CDR2 SVGAGI. The DNA of the CDR3 is TGTGCCAGCAGTCTGACAGGGAATAATGAGCAGTTCTTC. The encoded protein is CASSLTGNNEQFF.

This clone has just a few counts. The rearrangement joins TRBV27 to TRBJ1-1, with a tentative D call TRBD1 (5 bases). CDR1 is MNHEY, CDR2 SMNVEV, per germline (reference sequence). V lost 5 bases and J lost 0, with 13 bases in between. The CDR3 spans 15 residues. CDR3 residues: CASSPAGGLNTEAFF. Written as DNA, the CDR3 is TGTGCCAGCAGTCCCGCCGGGGGTTTGAACACTGAAGCTTTCTTT.

The J gene is TRBJ1-2, the V gene TRBV5-4, with TRBD1 matching over 7 bases. This CDR3 has 14 residues. The V gene's germline CDR1 is SGHNT and CDR2 YYREEE (reference sequence). After removal of 4 bases from V and 5 bases from J, the junction contained 8 bases not matched to a gene. This CDR3 reads CASSGAGGEYGYTF. CDR3 coding DNA: TGTGCCAGCAGCGGGGCAGGGGGAGAGTATGGCTACACCTTC.